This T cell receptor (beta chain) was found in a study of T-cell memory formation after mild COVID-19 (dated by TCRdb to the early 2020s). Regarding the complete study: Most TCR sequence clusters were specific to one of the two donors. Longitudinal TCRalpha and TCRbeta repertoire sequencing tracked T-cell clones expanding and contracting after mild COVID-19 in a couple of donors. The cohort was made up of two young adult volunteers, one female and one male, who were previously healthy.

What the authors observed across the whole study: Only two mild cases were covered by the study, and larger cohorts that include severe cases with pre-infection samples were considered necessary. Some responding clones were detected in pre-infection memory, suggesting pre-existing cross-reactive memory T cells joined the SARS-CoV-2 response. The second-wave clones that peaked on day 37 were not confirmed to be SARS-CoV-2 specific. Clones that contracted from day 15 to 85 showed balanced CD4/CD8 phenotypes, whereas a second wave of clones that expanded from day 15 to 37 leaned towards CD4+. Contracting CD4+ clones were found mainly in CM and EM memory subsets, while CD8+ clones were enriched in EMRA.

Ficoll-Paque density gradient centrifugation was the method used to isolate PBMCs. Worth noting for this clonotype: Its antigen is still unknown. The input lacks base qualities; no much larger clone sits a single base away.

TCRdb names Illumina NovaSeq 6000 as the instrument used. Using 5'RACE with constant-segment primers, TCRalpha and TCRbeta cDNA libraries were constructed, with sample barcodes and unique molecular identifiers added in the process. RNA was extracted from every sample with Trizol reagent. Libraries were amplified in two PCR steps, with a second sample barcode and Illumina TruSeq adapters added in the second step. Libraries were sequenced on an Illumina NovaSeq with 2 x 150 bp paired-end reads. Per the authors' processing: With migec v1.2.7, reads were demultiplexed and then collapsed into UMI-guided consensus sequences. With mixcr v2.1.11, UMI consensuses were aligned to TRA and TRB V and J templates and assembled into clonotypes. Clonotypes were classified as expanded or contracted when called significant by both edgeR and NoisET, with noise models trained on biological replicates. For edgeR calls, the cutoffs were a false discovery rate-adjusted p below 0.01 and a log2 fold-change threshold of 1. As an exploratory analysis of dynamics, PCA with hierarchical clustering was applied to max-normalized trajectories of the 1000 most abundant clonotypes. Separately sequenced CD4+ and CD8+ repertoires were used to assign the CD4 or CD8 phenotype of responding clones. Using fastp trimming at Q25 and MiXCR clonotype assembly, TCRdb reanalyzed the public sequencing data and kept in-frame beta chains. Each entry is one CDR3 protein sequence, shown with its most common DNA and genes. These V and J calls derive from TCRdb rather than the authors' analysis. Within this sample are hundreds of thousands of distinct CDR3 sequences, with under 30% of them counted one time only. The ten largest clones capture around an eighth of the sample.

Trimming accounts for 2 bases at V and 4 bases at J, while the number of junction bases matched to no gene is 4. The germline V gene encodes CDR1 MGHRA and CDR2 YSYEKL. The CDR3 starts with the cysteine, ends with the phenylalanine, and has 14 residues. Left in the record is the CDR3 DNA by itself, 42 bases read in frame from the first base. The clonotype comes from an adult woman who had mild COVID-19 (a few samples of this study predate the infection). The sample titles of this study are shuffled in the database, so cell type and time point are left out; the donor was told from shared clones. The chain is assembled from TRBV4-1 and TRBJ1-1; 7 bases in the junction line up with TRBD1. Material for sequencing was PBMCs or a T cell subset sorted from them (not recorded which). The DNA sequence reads TGCGCCAGCAGCCAAAACAGGGGATTCACTGAAGCTTTCTTT. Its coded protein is CASSQNRGFTEAFF.